This TCR beta chain was found in a study of CD8+ T cells in alopecia areata. Study background: Treated patients swallowed 5 to 10 mg of oral tofacitinib twice daily. Whole-study findings and limits: Sequenced scalp T cells also include alphabeta T cells resident in normal skin. While patients received tofacitinib, many expanded lesional clones remained present in scalp and blood.

As for treatment: oral pan-JAK inhibitor, 5-10 mg twice daily. This clone was observed a handful of times. The antigen is unknown. After isolation, RNA underwent reverse transcription to generate cDNA as the sequencing template. The repertoire was sequenced with immunoSEQ multiplex PCR; TCRdb's copy has only in-frame clones and lacks some. The sample shows roughly 200,000 clones, 53% of them seen only once. The TCR comes from a human donor with alopecia areata. The sample consisted of CD8+ T cells sorted from blood, taken at week 24, from a patient treated with tofacitinib.

CDR3 amino acids: CASSVVREAFF. As DNA, the CDR3 is TGTGCCAGCAGCGTAGTACGTGAAGCTTTCTTT. J is TRBJ1-1 and V is TRBV9; no firm D call. The CDR3 contains 11 residues. Looked up from germline, CDR1 is SGDLS and CDR2 is YYNGEE. V shed 0 bases and J shed 7 bases, with 4 bases lying between them.